These 24 T cell receptor beta chains came from one sample sequenced in a study of shared clonotypes between healthy human individuals. Here immunoSEQ multiplex PCR was the method, and the copy in TCRdb shows in-frame clones only, minus some. The sample yields under 1,900,000 clones, 98% to 99% seen once. Input material: naive CD4+ T cells sorted from blood. Subset here: CD45RA+ positively selected. Source of these receptors: a man aged 25-45 years in good health.

The gene calls are TRBV11-2 and TRBJ2-2, with D maybe TRBD2 (6 bases). Trimming took 2 bases from V and 4 from J, leaving 17 bases between them. CDR3 length: 17 residues. The germline gives CDR1 SGHAT, CDR2 FQNNGV. CDR3 protein: CASSLIPGRRGTGELFF. The DNA of the CDR3 is TGTGCCAGCAGCTTAATCCCAGGGAGGCGGGGCACCGGGGAGCTGTTTTTT.

The chain uses TRBV5-6 and TRBJ1-2; D is unresolved. The CDR3 runs 14 residues. CDR1 and CDR2 from the germline V gene are SGHDT and YYEEEE. Trimming removed 0 bases from V and 6 bases from J, with 12 bases in between. CDR3 DNA: TGTGCCAGCAGCTTGGAGGGAAGTTGGAATGGCTACACCTTC. This gives the protein CASSLEGSWNGYTF.

The chain carries TRBV5-5 and TRBJ2-5, with 8 positions matching TRBD2. Germline V gene lookup returns CDR1 SGHKS and CDR2 YYEKEE (reference sequence). This CDR3 has 15 amino acids. J lost 1 base, V lost 2 bases, and 4 bases had no gene match. CDR3 sequence reads: CASSFPGGGQETQYF. The DNA of the CDR3 is TGTGCCAGCAGCTTCCCCGGGGGGGGCCAAGAGACCCAGTACTTC.

This chain links TRBV6-6 with TRBJ2-7; 13 bases line up with TRBD2. Germline V lookup: CDR1 MNHNY, CDR2 SVGAGI (reference sequence). The CDR3 has 15 amino acids. V gave up 3 bases and J gave up 6 bases; unmatched junction bases: 5. Here the CDR3 reads CASSYSTSGRGEQYF. CDR3 coding DNA: TGTGCCAGCAGTTATAGTACTAGCGGGAGGGGCGAGCAGTACTTC.

The chain has TRBV6-4 and TRBJ2-7; D unclear. The V end lost 3 bases, the J end lost 3 bases, and 15 bases lay between the germline ends. The CDR3 covers 15 residues. Germline CDR1 reads MRHNA; CDR2 reads SNTAGT. CDR3 protein: CASSEEVGRSYEQYF. In nucleotides, the CDR3 is TGTGCCAGCAGTGAAGAGGTAGGAAGGAGCTACGAGCAGTACTTC.

The chain combines TRBV5-1 with TRBJ1-1, with D possibly being TRBD1 (6 bases). Per germline, CDR1 SGHRS and CDR2 YFSETQ. V gave up 0 bases and J gave up 7 bases, with 13 bases separating them. This CDR3 comprises 14 residues. Here the CDR3 reads CASSLDRASVEAFF. The CDR3 DNA reads TGCGCCAGCAGCTTGGACAGGGCTTCAGTTGAAGCTTTCTTT.

The chain couples TRBV14 to TRBJ2-7, with D possibly being TRBD1 (6 bases). Germline CDR1 SGHDN, CDR2 FVKESK. Trimming removed 4 bases at V and 0 bases at J, with 10 bases between. The CDR3 extends over 14 amino acids. The CDR3 nucleotides are TGTGCCAGCAGCCCGACAGGAATCTCCTACGAGCAGTACTTC. Translation: CASSPTGISYEQYF.

The chain links TRBV28 to TRBJ2-7; D unresolved. The CDR3 covers 11 residues. The germline CDR1 and CDR2 sequences are MDHEN and SYDVKM. V lost 6 bases and J 2 bases, leaving 5 bases between the germline ends. CDR3 DNA: TGTGCCAGCAGCCACGCCTACGAGCAGTACTTC. Protein sequence: CASSHAYEQYF.

V usage is TRBV6-5 and J usage is TRBJ2-1, with TRBD2 matching 10 bases. V shed 2 bases and J 9 bases; nucleotides not matched to a gene: 7. The CDR3 spans 15 residues. Per the germline V gene, CDR1 is MNHEY and CDR2 is SVGAGI. CDR3 region: CASSYRAGGRGEQFF. CDR3 nucleotides: TGTGCCAGCAGTTACCGAGCGGGAGGGAGAGGTGAGCAGTTCTTC.

This chain links TRBV4-3 with TRBJ2-5; D may correspond to TRBD1 or TRBD2 (5 bases each). Germline loops: CDR1 LGHNA, CDR2 YSLEER. The CDR3 has 15 residues. V gave up 0 bases and J gave up 6 bases, with 14 bases separating them. In DNA form, the CDR3 reads TGCGCCAGCAGCCAAGATACTGCAGGGAGCCAGACCCAGTACTTC. Its translation: CASSQDTAGSQTQYF.

V gene TRBV18 combines with J gene TRBJ2-2, with D unresolved. V lost 4 bases and J 3 bases, leaving 6 bases between the germline ends. CDR1 is KGHSH and CDR2 is LQKENI in the germline V gene. This CDR3 spans 13 amino acids. The CDR3 here is CASSREYTGELFF. In nucleotides, the CDR3 is TGTGCCAGCTCACGTGAATACACCGGGGAGCTGTTTTTT.

To note about this clone: This CDR3 is also generated by other DNA sequences in the sample. The rearrangement joins TRBV5-1 to TRBJ2-2; TRBD1 or TRBD2 may be the D gene (5 bases each). CDR3 length equals 15 residues. Trimming removed 6 bases from V and 1 base from J, with 13 bases in between. CDR1 and CDR2 from the germline V gene are SGHRS and YFSETQ. CDR3 region: CASMQGTGNTGELFF. Here the CDR3 DNA reads TGCGCCAGCATGCAAGGGACGGGGAACACCGGGGAGCTGTTTTTT.

The chain couples TRBV21-1 to TRBJ1-2; TRBD1, as called in the table, went unchecked against the DNA. TRBV21-1 represents a pseudogene. The CDR3 is made up of 12 amino acids. Here the CDR3 DNA reads TGTGCCAGCAACTCCGACAGCTATGGCTACACCTTC. This encodes CASNSDSYGYTF.

The CDR3 region is CASSLGGRGYTF. In DNA, the CDR3 is TGTGCCAGCAGTTTGGGGGGTCGGGGCTACACCTTC. The chain carries TRBV27 and TRBJ1-2; D is perhaps TRBD1 (5 bases). The V end lost 3 bases, the J end lost 8 bases, and 10 bases lay between the germline ends. This CDR3 is built from 12 residues. Germline V gene sequence: CDR1 MNHEY, CDR2 SMNVEV (reference sequence).

The chain couples TRBV28 to TRBJ2-7, with D tentatively TRBD2 (5 bases). This CDR3 is 21 amino acids long. V was shortened by 1 base and J by 4 bases, with 32 bases between the two germline ends. Germline-derived CDR1 and CDR2 are MDHEN and SYDVKM. The CDR3: CASSLYLAITGGSLRSYEQYF. In DNA form, the CDR3 reads TGTGCCAGCAGTTTATATTTGGCCATAACTGGTGGGAGTCTTCGAAGTTACGAGCAGTACTTC.

This chain joins TRBV5-6 and TRBJ2-7; no clear D. The CDR3 has 16 residues. V was trimmed by 6 bases and J by 5 bases, leaving 24 bases between them. CDR1 SGHDT and CDR2 YYEEEE come from the germline V gene. This chain's CDR3 is CASTLVGLGKLHEQYF. In DNA form, the CDR3 reads TGTGCCAGCACCCTAGTGGGTCTCGGAAAGCTCCACGAGCAGTACTTC.

This sequence joins TRBV7-6 and TRBJ2-5; D might be TRBD2 (6 bases). V gave up 5 bases and J gave up 5 bases, with 24 bases separating them. CDR1 and CDR2 (germline): SGHVS, FNYEAQ. This CDR3 has 17 residues. CDR3 DNA: TGTGCCAGCAGCCCTTACGCTGTAGGGGTTGGGAGGGAGACCCAGTACTTC. Protein product: CASSPYAVGVGRETQYF. Variable domain in full (rest from reference TRBV7-6 and TRBJ2-5): GAGVSQSPRYKVTKRGQDVALRCDPISGHVSLYWYRQALGQGPEFLTYFNYEAQQDKSGLPNDRFSAERPEGSISTLTIQRTEQRDSAMYRCASSPYAVGVGRETQYFGPGTRLLVL.

The chain has TRBV27 and TRBJ2-3; weak D call: TRBD1 (5 bases). V gave up 1 base and J gave up 0 bases, with 11 bases separating them. In germline, CDR1 is MNHEY, CDR2 SMNVEV (reference sequence). The CDR3 length is 16 residues. CDR3 loop: CASSLLSRESTDTQYF. The CDR3, as DNA: TGTGCCAGCAGTTTATTGAGCAGGGAAAGCACAGATACGCAGTATTTT.

On this clone: The same CDR3 arises from other DNA sequences in this sample as well. The J gene is TRBJ1-1, the V gene TRBV5-1; 9 nucleotides line up with TRBD1. V lost 4 bases to trimming and J lost 2 bases; unmatched junction nucleotides: 3. CDR1 and CDR2 (germline): SGHRS, YFSETQ. This CDR3 has 14 amino acids. CDR3 amino acids: CASSRDRVNTEAFF. In DNA form, the CDR3 reads TGCGCCAGCAGCCGGGACAGGGTAAACACTGAAGCTTTCTTT.

The chain recombines TRBV5-4 with TRBJ2-2; 12 bases line up with TRBD2. Trimming cost V 4 bases and J 7 bases; bases outside gene matches: 8. CDR3 length: 16 residues. From germline, CDR1 is SGHNT and CDR2 YYREEE (reference sequence). The DNA for the CDR3 is TGTGCCAGCAGCGAACTAGCGGGAGGCCGGAGCGGGGAGCTGTTTTTT. Amino acid sequence: CASSELAGGRSGELFF.

This chain joins TRBV7-2 and TRBJ2-3; D is perhaps TRBD1 or TRBD2 (5 bases each). V lost 7 bases, J lost 4 bases, and 15 bases lay in between. This CDR3 spans 14 amino acids. The germline gives CDR1 SGHTA, CDR2 FQGNSA. The CDR3 nucleotides read TGTGCCAGCAACTCTCGGGGCACTGCAGATACGCAGTATTTT. Residues: CASNSRGTADTQYF.

With regard to this clone: Other DNA sequences within the sample encode an identical CDR3. The gene calls are TRBV9 and TRBJ2-2, with D hard to call. V was cut by 0 bases and J by 7 bases, with 7 bases left in between. CDR3 length: 13 amino acids. Germline CDR1 SGDLS, CDR2 YYNGEE. CDR3 sequence (DNA): TGTGCCAGCAGCGTAGTTTTAGGCGGGGAGCTGTTTTTT. Residues: CASSVVLGGELFF.

The chain links TRBV9 to TRBJ2-7; a weak D match, TRBD1 (6 bases). The V end lost 4 bases, the J end lost 3 bases, and 14 bases lay between the germline ends. Germline V CDR1 and CDR2: SGDLS, YYNGEE. This CDR3 has 14 amino acids. This CDR3 reads CASSPRTANYEQYF. The CDR3 nucleotides are TGTGCCAGCAGCCCCCGGACAGCCAACTACGAGCAGTACTTC.

The rearrangement uses TRBV5-1 and TRBJ2-1; D unclear. CDR3 size: 15 residues. CDR1 is SGHRS and CDR2 is YFSETQ in the germline V gene. The V end was cut by 0 bases, the J end by 4 bases, with 11 bases between. The CDR3 bases are TGCGCCAGCAGCTTGGACAGTCCTCGTTACAATGAGCAGTTCTTC. This codes for CASSLDSPRYNEQFF.